These 30 T cell receptor beta chains came from one sample sequenced in a study of blood T cell repertoires in COVID-19. The table came from immunoSEQ multiplex PCR; TCRdb's copy has only in-frame clones and leaves some out. The sample lists roughly 260,000 clones, about 89% seen once, with about 1.9% in the top ten. The specimen was PBMCs or T cells enriched from blood (not recorded which). Every receptor here comes from a woman between 18 and 30 years old who had recovered from COVID-19.

The chain recombines TRBV25-1 with TRBJ1-2; D not certain. The CDR3 is 12 amino acids. Between the trimmed V and J ends, which lost 3 bases and 0 bases, there was a span of 2 bases. Germline CDR1 and CDR2: MGHDK and SYGVNS. The CDR3 loop is CASSDTNYGYTF. The DNA for the CDR3 is TGTGCCAGCAGTGACACTAACTATGGCTACACCTTC.

The table lists this clone with a few counts. V is TRBV14 and J is TRBJ1-2; D not certain. Germline values: CDR1 SGHDN, CDR2 FVKESK. Between the trimmed V and J ends, which lost 4 bases and 0 bases, there was a span of 6 bases. This CDR3 contains 13 residues. The CDR3 spells CASSRDTNYGYTF. The CDR3 nucleotides are TGTGCCAGCAGCCGAGACACTAACTATGGCTACACCTTC.

The rearrangement uses TRBV7-6 and TRBJ1-4; unclear D gene. The V end lost 5 bases, the J end lost 8 bases, and 21 bases lay between the germline ends. The germline gives CDR1 SGHVS, CDR2 FNYEAQ. The CDR3 totals 16 residues. The CDR3 sequence: CASSLTHRGVWEKLFF. The CDR3 nucleotides read TGTGCCAGCAGCCTTACGCACCGGGGTGTATGGGAAAAACTGTTTTTT.

The rearrangement uses TRBV7-9 and TRBJ1-5; D not resolved. Trimming removed 4 bases from V and 4 bases from J, with 5 bases in between. Germline assignment: CDR1 SEHNR and CDR2 FQNEAQ (reference sequence). This CDR3 has 12 residues. The DNA of the CDR3 is TGTGCCAGCAGCTCGCGAAATCAGCCCCAGCATTTT. It specifies CASSSRNQPQHF.

The gene calls are TRBV10-3 and TRBJ2-3; 8 bases match TRBD1. Unmatched junction bases numbered 7, after V lost 3 bases and J lost 2 bases. The CDR3 runs 16 residues. The V gene's germline CDR1 is ENHRY and CDR2 SYGVKD. The CDR3 sequence is CAISDTNRGDTDTQYF. In DNA, the CDR3 is TGTGCCATCAGTGATACCAACAGGGGGGACACAGATACGCAGTATTTT.

The rearrangement joins TRBV5-1 to TRBJ1-6; TRBD1 is a possible D gene (6 bases). CDR1 and CDR2 (germline): SGHRS, YFSETQ. The germline V and J ends were trimmed by 4 bases and 3 bases, with 11 bases remaining between them. This CDR3 has 15 amino acids. DNA for the CDR3: TGCGCCAGCAGCCCCCGGACAGACTATAATTCACCCCTCCACTTT. The encoded protein is CASSPRTDYNSPLHF.

The chain has TRBV24-1 and TRBJ1-2; weak D call: TRBD1 (6 bases). CDR3 length: 15 residues. CDR1 and CDR2 (germline): KGHDR, SFDVKD. Trimming pared 7 bases from V and 2 bases from J, leaving 16 bases between. For the CDR3, the DNA is TGTGCCACCAGCACCCCCGAACAGGGAAACTATGGCTACACCTTC. It specifies CATSTPEQGNYGYTF.

In DNA form, the CDR3 reads TGTGCCAGCAGTTCCTTAAAACGGGCTGGGGCCAACGTCCTGACTTTC. The encoded protein is CASSSLKRAGANVLTF. This rearrangement joins TRBV28 to TRBJ2-6; D call uncertain. Trimming cost V 4 bases and J 2 bases, with 12 bases left between them. This CDR3 is 16 amino acids long. Germline CDR1 and CDR2: MDHEN and SYDVKM.

The V call is TRBV4-1, the J call TRBJ2-7, with 7 nucleotides matching TRBD2. The CDR3 sequence is 16 residues long. V trimming: 2 bases; J trimming: 0 bases; junction bases outside the gene matches: 7. Germline V lookup: CDR1 MGHRA, CDR2 YSYEKL. CDR3 region: CASSQFQAGDSYEQYF. In DNA form, the CDR3 reads TGCGCCAGCAGCCAATTCCAGGCGGGGGACTCCTACGAGCAGTACTTC.

The chain couples TRBV20-1 to TRBJ2-7; 8 bases map to TRBD2. J was trimmed by 7 bases and V by 3 bases; bases with no gene match: 8. The CDR3 totals 13 residues. Germline CDR1 reads DFQATT; CDR2 reads SNEGSKA (reference sequence). The CDR3 nucleotides read TGCAGTGCTAGTTTCGCGGGGGGTGGAGAGCAGTACTTC. Translated: CSASFAGGGEQYF.

J is TRBJ1-2 and V is TRBV5-5, with 7 bases that match TRBD1. The CDR3 has 12 amino acids. The V gene's germline CDR1 is SGHKS and CDR2 YYEKEE (reference sequence). The V gene end was trimmed by 4 bases and the J gene end by 5 bases; junction bases not matched to a gene: 2. The CDR3 nucleotides are TGTGCCAGCAGCCCGACAGGGTATGGCTACACCTTC. It encodes CASSPTGYGYTF.

The chain combines TRBV27 with TRBJ1-5; TRBD1 might be the D (5 bases). V lost 1 base and J lost 6, with 16 bases in between. The germline V gene encodes CDR1 MNHEY and CDR2 SMNVEV (reference sequence). CDR3 size: 16 residues. CDR3 DNA sequence: TGTGCCAGCAGTTTATTCTCAGACGTAAGGGGTCAGCCCCAGCATTTT. Encoded protein: CASSLFSDVRGQPQHF.

The gene calls are TRBV4-2 and TRBJ2-7; 8 bases agree with TRBD2. The CDR3 contains 15 residues. CDR1 is LGHNA, CDR2 YNFKEQ, per germline. Trimming at V came to 1 base and at J to 6 bases, leaving 8 bases not matched to a gene. CDR3 nucleotide sequence: TGTGCCAGCAGCCAAGCCGGGACTAGAGGGGGCGAGCAGTACTTC. Translated: CASSQAGTRGGEQYF.

The V and J genes are TRBV19 and TRBJ2-7; 8 bases agree with TRBD2. This CDR3 comprises 15 residues. From germline, CDR1 is LNHDA and CDR2 SQIVND (reference sequence). Germline trimming cut 5 bases from V and 1 base from J; bases unmatched to any gene: 7. The CDR3 loop is CASSETAGVSYEQYF. In DNA form, the CDR3 reads TGTGCCAGTAGTGAAACAGCGGGAGTTTCCTACGAGCAGTACTTC.

The chain has TRBV5-1 and TRBJ2-1; 11 bases match TRBD1. The CDR3 totals 16 residues. Trimming removed 0 bases from V and 5 bases from J; junction bases left unmatched: 4. Germline CDR1 is SGHRS and CDR2 is YFSETQ. The CDR3 sequence: CASSLGDRGDNNEQFF. The DNA for the CDR3 is TGCGCCAGCAGCTTGGGGGACAGGGGGGATAACAATGAGCAGTTCTTC.

Regarding this clone: One end of the junction is discordant with germline, which a read error may explain. The rearrangement links TRBV7-7 to TRBJ2-5; 9 positions agree with TRBD2. CDR3 length equals 17 residues. Germline values: CDR1 SSHAT, CDR2 FNYEAQ (reference sequence). CDR3 DNA sequence: TGTGCTAGCAGCTTAGTATTTGGGACTAGCAGGGAAGAGACCCAGTACTTC. Its translation: CASSLVFGTSREETQYF.

This clone is a singleton in its sample. This sample also contains other DNA sequences that code for the same CDR3. The chain has TRBV5-1 and TRBJ1-1; maybe TRBD1 (5 bases). V was trimmed by 0 bases and J by 1 base, leaving 7 bases between them. Germline V lookup: CDR1 SGHRS, CDR2 YFSETQ. The CDR3 has 14 residues. In DNA form, the CDR3 reads TGCGCCAGCAGCTTGGGACAGACGAACACTGAAGCTTTCTTT. Its protein product is CASSLGQTNTEAFF. Full variable domain (remainder filled in from reference TRBV5-1 and TRBJ1-1): KAGVTQTPRYLIKTRGQQVTLSCSPISGHRSVSWYQQTPGQGLQFLFEYFSETQRNKGNFPGRFSGRQFSNSRSEMNVSTLELGDSALYLCASSLGQTNTEAFFGQGTRLTVV.

The chain couples TRBV12-5 to TRBJ2-5; D not certain. The germline gives CDR1 LGHNT, CDR2 FRNRAP. Trimming stripped 4 bases from V and 4 bases from J, with 16 bases between. CDR3 length equals 15 residues. As DNA, the CDR3 is TGTGCTAGTGGTTCGCCTGCGCCAGGCGCAGAGACCCAGTACTTC. It encodes CASGSPAPGAETQYF.

The chain uses TRBV5-1 and TRBJ2-7, with TRBD1 matching over 7 bases. The germline gives CDR1 SGHRS, CDR2 YFSETQ. V dropped 6 bases and J dropped 4; count of bases not matched to a gene: 10. This CDR3 has 14 residues. The CDR3 is CASNKQGPPYEQYF. The DNA for the CDR3 is TGCGCCAGCAACAAACAGGGGCCCCCGTACGAGCAGTACTTC.

The sample holds one count of this clone. V is TRBV19 and J is TRBJ2-1, with 8 bases matching TRBD2. The CDR3 runs to 17 residues. Germline V lookup: CDR1 LNHDA, CDR2 SQIVND (reference sequence). The V gene end was trimmed by 4 bases and the J gene end by 4 bases; junction bases not matched to a gene: 12. As DNA, the CDR3 is TGTGCCAGTAGTAGGACTAGCCACTCCGGGACTTACAATGAGCAGTTCTTC. It codes for CASSRTSHSGTYNEQFF.

This clone was seen only a few times. The rearrangement links TRBV27 to TRBJ2-3; tentative D call: TRBD2 (6 bases). Trimming removed 0 bases from V and 5 bases from J, with 18 bases in between. Germline CDR1 and CDR2: MNHEY and SMNVEV (reference sequence). CDR3 length equals 17 residues. Written as DNA, the CDR3 is TGTGCCAGCAGTTTATCGAGTCTAGCATGGGAGGTAGATACGCAGTATTTT. Translated, it gives CASSLSSLAWEVDTQYF.

This sequence joins TRBV7-9 and TRBJ1-2; D unresolved. The CDR3 contains 14 residues. The germline gives CDR1 SEHNR, CDR2 FQNEAQ (reference sequence). V dropped 3 bases and J dropped 5 bases, with 13 bases sitting between them. CDR3 DNA sequence: TGTGCCAGCAGCTTCGAGTATCCGCTTTATGGCTACACCTTC. Amino acid sequence: CASSFEYPLYGYTF.

The CDR3 DNA reads TGTGCCATCAGTGACCCAGGGAAAGGTGAAAAACTGTTTTTT. It encodes CAISDPGKGEKLFF. The chain employs TRBV10-3 and TRBJ1-4; D is possibly TRBD1 (5 bases). Per the germline V gene, CDR1 is ENHRY and CDR2 is SYGVKD. The CDR3 runs 14 residues. V lost 3 bases and J lost 7, with 12 bases in between.

V gene TRBV18 combines with J gene TRBJ2-1, with TRBD2 identical over 8 bases. V lost 5 bases, J lost 7 bases, and 10 bases stayed unmatched. The CDR3 runs 15 residues. The germline CDR1 and CDR2 sequences are KGHSH and LQKENI. CDR3 DNA sequence: TGTGCCAGCTCAGCCTACGTCGGGGGGGGAAATGAGCAGTTCTTC. The encoded protein is CASSAYVGGGNEQFF.

The rearrangement links TRBV19 to TRBJ2-7; D is unclear. Germline V CDR1 and CDR2: LNHDA, SQIVND (reference sequence). Trimming shortened V by 3 bases and J by 4 bases, and 13 bases separated the two germline ends. The CDR3 is 14 residues long. The CDR3 sequence: CASSIRPDFYEQYF. CDR3 in DNA: TGTGCCAGTAGTATCCGTCCAGACTTTTACGAGCAGTACTTC. Full variable domain (rest looked up from reference TRBV19 and TRBJ2-7): DGGITQSPKYLFRKEGQNVTLSCEQNLNHDAMYWYRQDPGQGLRLIYYSQIVNDFQKGDIAEGYSVSREKKESFPLTVTSAQKNPTAFYLCASSIRPDFYEQYFGPGTRLTVT.

This clone was detected only once. The chain carries TRBV7-9 and TRBJ1-1; D unclear. The CDR3 extends over 14 amino acids. The germline CDR1 and CDR2 sequences are SEHNR and FQNEAQ (reference sequence). Between the trimmed V and J ends, which lost 0 bases and 1 base, there was a span of 6 bases. CDR3 coding DNA: TGTGCCAGCAGCTTAGCCTACCGGAACACTGAAGCTTTCTTT. Translated, it gives CASSLAYRNTEAFF.

The chain is built from TRBV3-1 (or the pseudogene TRBV3-2) and TRBJ1-3, with D uncertain. The CDR3 loop spans 16 amino acids. Germline V CDR1 and CDR2: LGHDT, YNNKEL (reference sequence). Trimming took off 1 base at V and 1 base at J, with 11 bases between the two ends. The CDR3 sequence is CASSQVIGESGNTIYF. In nucleotides, the CDR3 is TGTGCCAGCAGCCAAGTTATCGGGGAATCTGGAAACACCATATATTTT.

This clone appeared once. The chain employs TRBV27 and TRBJ2-5; 10 nucleotides align to TRBD1. V trimming: 2 bases; J trimming: 4 bases; junction bases outside the gene matches: 7. The CDR3 loop spans 16 amino acids. Germline V gene sequence: CDR1 MNHEY, CDR2 SMNVEV (reference sequence). For the CDR3, the DNA is TGTGCCAGCAGTTTAAGCGGGACAGGGGTCCGAGAGACCCAGTACTTC. Translated: CASSLSGTGVRETQYF.

The V gene is TRBV7-9, the J gene TRBJ2-3, with D possibly matching TRBD1 (6 bases). V lost 5 bases to trimming and J lost 1 base, with 13 bases between them. The CDR3 covers 15 residues. The germline V gene encodes CDR1 SEHNR and CDR2 FQNEAQ (reference sequence). The CDR3 loop reads CASSLAGAGTDTQYF. The CDR3 DNA sequence: TGTGCCAGCAGCCTGGCAGGGGCCGGCACAGATACGCAGTATTTT.

The chain uses TRBV7-8 and TRBJ1-6; no definite D call. Germline CDR1 and CDR2: SGHVS and FQNEAQ. The V end was cut by 2 bases, the J end by 3 bases, with 14 bases between. The CDR3 totals 17 residues. CDR3 loop: CASSLSNPGLYNSPLHF. CDR3 DNA: TGTGCCAGCAGCTTAAGCAACCCGGGTCTCTATAATTCACCCCTCCACTTT.